These 10 T cell receptor beta chains were sequenced from one sample in a study of T-cell reconstitution after alpha-beta-depleted transplantation in children. This sample's TCRbeta library carried unique molecular identifier barcodes. From the PCR reads, TCRdb called clonotypes with MiXCR, one entry per CDR3 protein. This sample has hundreds of thousands of distinct CDR3 sequences, with about a sixth found just once. The sequencing used PBMCs from the stem cell graft donor, collected from the stem cell graft. All receptors derive from a human donor who donated a stem cell graft to a child with acute lymphoblastic leukemia.

This clonotype was seen a few times. The V and J genes are TRBV7-9 and TRBJ2-3; no definite D call. Per the germline V gene, CDR1 is SEHNR and CDR2 is FQNEAQ (reference sequence). Trimming cost V 2 bases and J 6 bases, with 9 bases left between them. The CDR3 is made up of 13 amino acids. The CDR3 DNA reads as TGTGCCAGCAGCTTAATGGGCGTGGATACGCAGTATTTT. Protein sequence: CASSLMGVDTQYF.

The chain recombines TRBV20-1 with TRBJ2-7, with 8 bases aligning to TRBD1. The CDR3 runs 14 residues. In germline, CDR1 is DFQATT, CDR2 SNEGSKA (reference sequence). The V gene end was trimmed by 2 bases and the J gene end by 3 bases; junction bases not matched to a gene: 6. The CDR3 here is CSARFDRGNYEQYF. The CDR3 coding sequence is TGCAGTGCTAGATTCGACAGGGGAAACTACGAGCAGTACTTC.

The chain has TRBV9 and TRBJ2-5; 7 nucleotides line up with TRBD2. The V gene's germline CDR1 is SGDLS and CDR2 YYNGEE. V lost 7 bases to trimming and J lost 7 bases; unmatched junction nucleotides: 4. This CDR3 is built from 11 residues. The CDR3 DNA sequence: TGTGCCAGCGGGGGGGAAACGACCCAGTACTTC. Protein product: CASGGETTQYF.

The chain is built from TRBV15 and TRBJ2-4; 8 bases map to TRBD2. The germline V gene has CDR1 LNHNV and CDR2 YYDKDF (reference sequence). V shed 8 bases and J 6 bases; nucleotides not matched to a gene: 6. There are 13 residues in the CDR3. DNA of the CDR3: TGTGCCACCGCGGGAGGCCGCCCAAACATTCAGTACTTC. Protein: CATAGGRPNIQYF.

The chain combines TRBV28 with TRBJ2-7; perhaps TRBD2 as D (6 bases). The CDR3 length is 15 residues. Germline V lookup: CDR1 MDHEN, CDR2 SYDVKM. Trimming left V 6 bases short and J 5 bases short, with 20 bases between. This chain's CDR3 is CASSRLPGSFHEQYF. The DNA of the CDR3 is TGTGCCAGCAGCCGCCTCCCCGGGAGTTTCCACGAGCAGTACTTC.

The rearrangement uses TRBV7-9 and TRBJ2-3; D is possibly TRBD2 (5 bases). Germline CDR1 is SEHNR and CDR2 is FQNEAQ (reference sequence). Trimming took 5 bases from V and 8 from J, leaving 23 bases between them. The CDR3 has 16 amino acids. CDR3 in DNA: TGTGCCAGCAGCCAACTGGGTCCAACCCGGGGTGGTACGCAGTATTTT. It translates to CASSQLGPTRGGTQYF.

V is TRBV7-2 and J is TRBJ2-3; 16 nucleotides agree with TRBD2. Germline loops: CDR1 SGHTA, CDR2 FQGNSA. V dropped 6 bases and J dropped 5; count of bases not matched to a gene: 5. CDR3 size: 16 residues. CDR3 nucleotide sequence: TGTGCCAGCAGTTGGGGACTAGCGGGAGGGATAGATACGCAGTATTTT. Protein sequence: CASSWGLAGGIDTQYF.

V is TRBV6-5 and J is TRBJ2-3; D could derive from TRBD1 or TRBD2 (5 bases each). CDR3 length: 14 residues. Germline-derived CDR1 and CDR2 are MNHEY and SVGAGI. V was clipped by 4 bases and J by 6 bases, with 14 bases between them. CDR3 nucleotides: TGTGCCAGCAGTTCCGACGGGACGAGGGATACGCAGTATTTT. It translates to CASSSDGTRDTQYF.

V and J are TRBV14 and TRBJ2-4; 8 bases fit TRBD1. V lost 5 bases, J lost 8 bases, and 11 bases stayed unmatched. CDR1 is SGHDN and CDR2 is FVKESK in the germline V gene. This CDR3 has 15 residues. The CDR3 region has the DNA TGTGCCAGCAGCTCTAGACAGGGGCCCGGATACATTCAGTACTTC. It encodes CASSSRQGPGYIQYF.

This chain joins TRBV5-1 and TRBJ2-1; D perhaps matches TRBD2 (5 bases). The germline V gene has CDR1 SGHRS and CDR2 YFSETQ. V was clipped by 0 bases and J by 3 bases, with 13 bases between them. The CDR3 covers 16 residues. This CDR3 is CASSLELGRGYNEQFF. The CDR3 DNA reads as TGCGCCAGCAGCTTGGAGTTAGGGAGAGGCTACAATGAGCAGTTCTTC.